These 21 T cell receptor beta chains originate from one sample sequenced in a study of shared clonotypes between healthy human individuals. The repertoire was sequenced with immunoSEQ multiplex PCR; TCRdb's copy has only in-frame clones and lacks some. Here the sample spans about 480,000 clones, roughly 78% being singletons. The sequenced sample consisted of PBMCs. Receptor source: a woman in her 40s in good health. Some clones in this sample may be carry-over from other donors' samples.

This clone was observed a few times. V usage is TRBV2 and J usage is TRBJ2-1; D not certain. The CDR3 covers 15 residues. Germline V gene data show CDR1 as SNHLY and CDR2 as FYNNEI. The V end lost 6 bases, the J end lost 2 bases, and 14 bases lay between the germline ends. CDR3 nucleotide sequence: TGTGCCAGCAGGATCAGTGCCCAGACCTACAATGAGCAGTTCTTC. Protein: CASRISAQTYNEQFF.

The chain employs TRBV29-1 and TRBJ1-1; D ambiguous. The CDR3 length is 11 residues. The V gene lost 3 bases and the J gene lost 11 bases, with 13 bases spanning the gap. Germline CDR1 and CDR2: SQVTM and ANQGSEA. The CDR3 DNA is TGCAGCGTTGAGGGTAGCATAGAGGCTTTCTTT. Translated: CSVEGSIEAFF.

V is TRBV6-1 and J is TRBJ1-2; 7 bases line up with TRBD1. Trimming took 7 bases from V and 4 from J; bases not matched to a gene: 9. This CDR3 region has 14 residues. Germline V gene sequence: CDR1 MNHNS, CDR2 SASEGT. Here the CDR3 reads CASTLGGTAYGYTF. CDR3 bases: TGTGCCAGCACCCTCGGAGGGACAGCCTATGGCTACACCTTC.

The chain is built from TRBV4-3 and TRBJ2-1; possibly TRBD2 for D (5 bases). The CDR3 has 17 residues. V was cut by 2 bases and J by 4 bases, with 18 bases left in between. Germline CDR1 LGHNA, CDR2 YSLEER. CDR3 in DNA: TGCGCCAGCAGCCAACGCTTAGGGCTGAGAGGGTACAATGAGCAGTTCTTC. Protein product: CASSQRLGLRGYNEQFF.

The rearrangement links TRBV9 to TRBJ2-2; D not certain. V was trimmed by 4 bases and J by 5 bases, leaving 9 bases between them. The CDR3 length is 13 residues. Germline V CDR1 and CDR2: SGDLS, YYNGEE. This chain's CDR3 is CASSLLKTGELFF. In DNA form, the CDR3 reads TGTGCCAGCAGCCTACTTAAAACCGGGGAGCTGTTTTTT.

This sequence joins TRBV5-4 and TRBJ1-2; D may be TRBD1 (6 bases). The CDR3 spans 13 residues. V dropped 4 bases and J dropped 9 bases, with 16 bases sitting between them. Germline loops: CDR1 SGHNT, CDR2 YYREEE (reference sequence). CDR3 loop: CASSPGQYARYTF. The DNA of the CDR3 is TGTGCCAGCAGCCCCGGACAGTATGCTCGCTACACCTTC.

Here the CDR3 reads CASSPRTGRLAKNIQYF. The CDR3 nucleotides are TGTGCCAGCAGTCCGCGGACAGGGAGGCTAGCCAAAAACATTCAGTACTTC. The chain is built from TRBV27 and TRBJ2-4; 8 bases line up with TRBD1. The CDR3 is 17 residues long. After removal of 5 bases from V and 0 bases from J, the junction contained 9 bases not matched to a gene. Germline CDR1 is MNHEY and CDR2 is SMNVEV (reference sequence).

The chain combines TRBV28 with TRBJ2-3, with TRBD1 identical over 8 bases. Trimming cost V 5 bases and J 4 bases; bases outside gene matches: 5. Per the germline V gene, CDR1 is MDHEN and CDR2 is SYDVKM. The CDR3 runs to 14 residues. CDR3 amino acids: CASSHGQGSDTQYF. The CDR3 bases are TGTGCCAGCAGTCACGGACAGGGCTCAGATACGCAGTATTTT.

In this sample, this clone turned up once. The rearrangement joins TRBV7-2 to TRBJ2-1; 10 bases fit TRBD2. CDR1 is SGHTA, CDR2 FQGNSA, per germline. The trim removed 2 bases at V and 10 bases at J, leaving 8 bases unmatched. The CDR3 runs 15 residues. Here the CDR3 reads CASSLRQREGYEQFF. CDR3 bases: TGTGCCAGCAGCTTACGTCAGCGGGAGGGCTACGAGCAGTTCTTC.

CDR3 region: CASSLAQAGQWTQYF. The DNA of the CDR3 is TGTGCCAGCAGCTTAGCGCAGGCAGGACAGTGGACCCAGTACTTC. The V and J genes are TRBV7-8 and TRBJ2-5, with TRBD1 as a possible D gene (6 bases). This CDR3 is built from 15 residues. Germline V CDR1 and CDR2: SGHVS, FQNEAQ. Trimming stripped 0 bases from V and 7 bases from J, with 15 bases between.

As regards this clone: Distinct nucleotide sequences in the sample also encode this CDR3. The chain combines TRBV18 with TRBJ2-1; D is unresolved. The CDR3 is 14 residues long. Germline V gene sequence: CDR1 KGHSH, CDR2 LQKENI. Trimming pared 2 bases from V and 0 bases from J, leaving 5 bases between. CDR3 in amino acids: CASSPESSYNEQFF. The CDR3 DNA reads TGTGCCAGCTCACCAGAGAGCTCCTACAATGAGCAGTTCTTC.

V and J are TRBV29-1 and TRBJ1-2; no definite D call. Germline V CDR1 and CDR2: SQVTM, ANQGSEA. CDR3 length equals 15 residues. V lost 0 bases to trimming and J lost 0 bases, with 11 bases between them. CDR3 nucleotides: TGCAGCGTTGAAGATCAGCTCCGAGCTAACTATGGCTACACCTTC. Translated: CSVEDQLRANYGYTF. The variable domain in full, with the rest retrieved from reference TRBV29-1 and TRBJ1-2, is SAVISQKPSRDICQRGTSLTIQCQVDSQVTMMFWYRQQPGQSLTLIATANQGSEATYESGFVIDKFPISRPNLTFSTLTVSNMSPEDSSIYLCSVEDQLRANYGYTFGSGTRLTVV.

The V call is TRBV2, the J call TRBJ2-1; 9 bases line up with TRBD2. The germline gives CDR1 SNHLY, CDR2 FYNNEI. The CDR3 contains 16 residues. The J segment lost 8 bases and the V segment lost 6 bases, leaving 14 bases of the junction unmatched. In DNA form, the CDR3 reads TGTGCCAGCAGCGCCGGTTTAGCGGGAGCTCACTATGAGCAGTTCTTC. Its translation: CASSAGLAGAHYEQFF.

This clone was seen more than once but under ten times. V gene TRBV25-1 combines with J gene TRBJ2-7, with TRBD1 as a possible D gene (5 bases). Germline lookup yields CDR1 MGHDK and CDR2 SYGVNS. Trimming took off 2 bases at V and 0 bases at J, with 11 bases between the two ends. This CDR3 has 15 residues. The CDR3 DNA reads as TGTGCCAGCAGTGAACGGTCAGGGCTCTCCTACGAGCAGTACTTC. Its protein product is CASSERSGLSYEQYF.

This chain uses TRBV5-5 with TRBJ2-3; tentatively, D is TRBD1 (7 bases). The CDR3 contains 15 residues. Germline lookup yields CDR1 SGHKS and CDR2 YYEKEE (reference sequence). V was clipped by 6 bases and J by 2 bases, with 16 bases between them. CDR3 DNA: TGTGCCAGCATCACAGGGGAGGCGTCCACAGATACGCAGTATTTT. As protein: CASITGEASTDTQYF.

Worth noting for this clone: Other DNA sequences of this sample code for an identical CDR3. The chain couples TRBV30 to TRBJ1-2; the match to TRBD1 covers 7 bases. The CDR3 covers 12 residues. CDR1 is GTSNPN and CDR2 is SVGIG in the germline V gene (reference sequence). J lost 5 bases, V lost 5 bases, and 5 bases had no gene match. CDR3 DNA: TGTGCCTGGTCGACAGGGTCTTATGGCTACACCTTC. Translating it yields CAWSTGSYGYTF.

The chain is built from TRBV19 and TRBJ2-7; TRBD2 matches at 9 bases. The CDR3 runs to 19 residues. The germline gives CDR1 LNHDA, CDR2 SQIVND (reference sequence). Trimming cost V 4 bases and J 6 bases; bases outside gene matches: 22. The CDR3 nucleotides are TGTGCCAGTAGTAAATGGGAACTAAGTGGCGGGAGGGCCATGATCGAGCAGTACTTC. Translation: CASSKWELSGGRAMIEQYF.

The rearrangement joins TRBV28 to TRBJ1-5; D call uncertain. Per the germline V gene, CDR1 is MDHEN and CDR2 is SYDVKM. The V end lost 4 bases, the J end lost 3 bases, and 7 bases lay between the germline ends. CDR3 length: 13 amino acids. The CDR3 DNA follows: TGTGCCAGCAGTTGGGGTCCCAATCAGCCCCAGCATTTT. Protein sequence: CASSWGPNQPQHF. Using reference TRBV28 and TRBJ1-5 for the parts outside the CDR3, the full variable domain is DVKVTQSSRYLVKRTGEKVFLECVQDMDHENMFWYRQDPGLGLRLIYFSYDVKMKEKGDIPEGYSVSREKKERFSLILESASTNQTSMYLCASSWGPNQPQHFGDGTRLSIL.

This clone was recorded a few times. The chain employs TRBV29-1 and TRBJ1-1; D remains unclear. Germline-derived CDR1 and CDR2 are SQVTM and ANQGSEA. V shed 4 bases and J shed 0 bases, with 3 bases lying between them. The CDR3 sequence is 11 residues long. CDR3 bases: TGCAGCGTTGCGCTGAACACTGAAGCTTTCTTT. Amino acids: CSVALNTEAFF. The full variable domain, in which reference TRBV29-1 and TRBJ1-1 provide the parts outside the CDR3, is SAVISQKPSRDICQRGTSLTIQCQVDSQVTMMFWYRQQPGQSLTLIATANQGSEATYESGFVIDKFPISRPNLTFSTLTVSNMSPEDSSIYLCSVALNTEAFFGQGTRLTVV.

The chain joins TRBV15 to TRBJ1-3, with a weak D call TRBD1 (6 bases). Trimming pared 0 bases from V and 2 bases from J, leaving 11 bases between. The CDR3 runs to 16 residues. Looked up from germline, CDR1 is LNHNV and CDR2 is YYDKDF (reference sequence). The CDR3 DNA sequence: TGTGCCACCAGCAGAGACCGTGACAGGACTGGAAACACCATATATTTT. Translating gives CATSRDRDRTGNTIYF.

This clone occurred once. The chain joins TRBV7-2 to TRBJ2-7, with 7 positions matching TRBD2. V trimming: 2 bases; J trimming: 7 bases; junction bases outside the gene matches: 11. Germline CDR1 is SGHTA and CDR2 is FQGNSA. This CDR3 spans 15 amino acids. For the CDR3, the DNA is TGTGCCAGCAGCTTACTGACTAGCTTCCGTGGTGAGCAGTACTTC. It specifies CASSLLTSFRGEQYF.